A single sample gave rise to the 23 T cell receptor beta chains below, sequenced in a study of early T cells in non-severe SARS-CoV-2 infection. TCRdb re-called the 5' RACE reads through MiXCR, storing one row per CDR3 protein. The sample holds about 46,000 distinct CDR3 sequences, less than 10% seen once. The source was whole blood, collected at baseline. All receptors come from an adult who was a healthcare worker with PCR-confirmed SARS-CoV-2 infection or an uninfected control (not recorded which).

This clonotype was seen more than once but under ten times. The chain combines TRBV10-1 with TRBJ2-1; D remains unclear. This CDR3 has 14 amino acids. CDR1 is WNHNN and CDR2 is SYGVQD in the germline V gene (reference sequence). The V end was cut by 2 bases, the J end by 2 bases, with 7 bases between. CDR3 sequence: CASSERSTYNEQFF. The DNA for the CDR3 is TGCGCCAGCAGTGAGAGGTCTACCTACAATGAGCAGTTCTTC.

This clonotype was recorded a few times. The V and J genes are TRBV7-2 and TRBJ1-6; TRBD1 is a possible D gene (6 bases). CDR1 SGHTA and CDR2 FQGNSA come from the germline V gene. The V and J ends lost 5 bases and 13 bases respectively, with 12 bases between them. The CDR3 spans 12 residues. The CDR3 coding sequence is TGTGCCAGCAGCGTAATGGGGGCCCCCCTCCACTTT. Translation gives CASSVMGAPLHF.

The chain is built from TRBV7-2 and TRBJ2-2, with D possibly matching TRBD2 (7 bases). V gave up 9 bases and J gave up 6 bases, with 14 bases separating them. This CDR3 contains 13 residues. Germline-derived CDR1 and CDR2 are SGHTA and FQGNSA. The CDR3 sequence: CASTLGGPGELFF. In DNA form, the CDR3 reads TGTGCCAGTACCTTGGGGGGGCCCGGGGAGCTGTTTTTT.

This clonotype has ten or more counts. The chain joins TRBV30 to TRBJ2-7; D possibly corresponds to TRBD1 (6 bases). Germline CDR1 is GTSNPN and CDR2 is SVGIG (reference sequence). V was trimmed by 6 bases and J by 6 bases, leaving 18 bases between them. There are 13 residues in the CDR3. The CDR3 protein is CACKLRTASEQYF. CDR3 DNA: TGTGCCTGCAAATTGCGGACAGCTAGCGAGCAGTACTTC.

The chain has TRBV11-2 and TRBJ2-5; possibly TRBD2 for D (6 bases). This CDR3 contains 15 residues. V lost 0 bases, J lost 7 bases, and 15 bases lay in between. The germline V gene has CDR1 SGHAT and CDR2 FQNNGV. CDR3 region: CASSLDRVLSGTQYF. DNA for the CDR3: TGTGCCAGCAGCTTAGATCGAGTCCTTAGCGGGACCCAGTACTTC.

This clonotype was detected ten times or more. The CDR3 sequence is CASSWRAESGNTIYF. CDR3 bases: TGTGCCAGCAGCTGGAGGGCAGAATCTGGAAACACCATATATTTT. The chain is built from TRBV7-9 and TRBJ1-3; D call uncertain. The V and J ends lost 4 bases and 1 base respectively, with 11 bases between them. The CDR3 covers 15 residues. From germline, CDR1 is SEHNR and CDR2 FQNEAQ (reference sequence).

This clonotype was counted many times. V usage is TRBV7-2 and J usage is TRBJ2-1, with D maybe TRBD2 (5 bases). CDR3 size: 12 residues. The V gene lost 4 bases and the J gene lost 8 bases, with 9 bases spanning the gap. Germline values: CDR1 SGHTA, CDR2 FQGNSA. The CDR3 here is CASSSSLDEQFF. In DNA, the CDR3 is TGTGCCAGCAGCTCTAGCTTGGATGAGCAGTTCTTC.

Judged by abundance, this clonotype is medium-sized. The chain has TRBV2 and TRBJ1-5; no clear D gene. The CDR3 loop spans 13 amino acids. Germline CDR1 reads SNHLY; CDR2 reads FYNNEI. The germline V and J ends were trimmed by 7 bases and 1 base, with 8 bases remaining between them. The CDR3 reads CASNLDSNQPQHF. The CDR3 DNA reads as TGTGCCAGCAACTTGGACAGCAATCAGCCCCAGCATTTT.

This clonotype was found many times. The chain has TRBV13 and TRBJ1-3, with D tentatively TRBD1 (6 bases). The CDR3 contains 14 residues. The germline V and J ends were trimmed by 6 bases and 2 bases, with 11 bases remaining between them. Germline loops: CDR1 PRHDT, CDR2 FYEKMQ (reference sequence). The CDR3: CASSDRTTGNTIYF. The CDR3 bases are TGTGCCAGCAGTGACAGGACGACTGGAAACACCATATATTTT.

This chain connects TRBV5-4 to TRBJ2-5; TRBD1 is a possible D gene (5 bases). Germline V lookup: CDR1 SGHNT, CDR2 YYREEE (reference sequence). Trimming pared 3 bases from V and 1 base from J, leaving 16 bases between. The CDR3 loop spans 16 amino acids. The CDR3: CASSSSQHRTQETQYF. CDR3 nucleotides: TGTGCCAGCAGCTCGTCGCAACACAGGACCCAAGAGACCCAGTACTTC.

This clonotype was found a few times. The CDR3 is CSAREGTGAEKLFF. The CDR3 DNA follows: TGCAGTGCTAGAGAGGGGACGGGGGCGGAAAAACTGTTTTTT. This sequence joins TRBV20-1 and TRBJ1-4; possibly TRBD1 for D (6 bases). V was cut by 0 bases and J by 8 bases, with 13 bases left in between. This CDR3 is built from 14 residues. Germline V CDR1 and CDR2: DFQATT, SNEGSKA (reference sequence).

This clonotype was detected ten times or more. The chain joins TRBV20-1 to TRBJ1-1, with D possibly being TRBD1 (5 bases). Trimming cost V 6 bases and J 4 bases, with 15 bases left between them. CDR1 is DFQATT, CDR2 SNEGSKA, per germline (reference sequence). This CDR3 spans 13 amino acids. The CDR3 bases are TGCAGTGCCCTCAATTGGGGGGTCACTGAAGCTTTCTTT. Translation gives CSALNWGVTEAFF.

This clonotype was seen repeatedly, ten times or more. The V gene is TRBV27, the J gene TRBJ2-7; 7 nucleotides align to TRBD2. CDR1 and CDR2 (germline): MNHEY, SMNVEV (reference sequence). The CDR3 is 17 residues long. Trimming at V came to 5 bases and at J to 0 bases, leaving 13 bases not matched to a gene. The CDR3 region has the DNA TGTGCCAGCAGTCTCCGCTTTGGGAGCGGGGTCTCCTACGAGCAGTACTTC. It yields the protein CASSLRFGSGVSYEQYF.

This clonotype was detected only a few times. The chain uses TRBV3-1 and TRBJ1-1; D unresolved. Trimming removed 4 bases from V and 2 bases from J, with 2 bases in between. The CDR3 is 11 amino acids. The germline gives CDR1 LGHDT, CDR2 YNNKEL (reference sequence). CDR3 sequence: CASSLNTEAFF. DNA of the CDR3: TGTGCCAGCAGCCTTAACACTGAAGCTTTCTTT.

This clonotype was recorded a few times. The chain combines TRBV30 with TRBJ2-6; D is uncertain. The V end lost 1 base, the J end lost 0 bases, and 4 bases lay between the germline ends. The germline gives CDR1 GTSNPN, CDR2 SVGIG (reference sequence). The CDR3 sequence is 14 residues long. The CDR3 bases are TGTGCCTGGAGTGGGGACTCTGGGGCCAACGTCCTGACTTTC. Encoded protein: CAWSGDSGANVLTF.

This chain links TRBV10-3 with TRBJ2-7; D remains ambiguous. The CDR3 spans 14 residues. Germline values: CDR1 ENHRY, CDR2 SYGVKD. The ends were cut back, 2 bases at V and 6 bases at J, with 14 bases in the middle. CDR3 sequence: CAISETASYAEQYF. CDR3 sequence (DNA): TGTGCCATCAGTGAGACAGCTTCTTATGCCGAGCAGTACTTC.

This clonotype was picked up one time. This sequence joins TRBV12-3 or TRBV12-4 and TRBJ1-6, with D perhaps TRBD1 (5 bases). CDR3 size: 13 residues. Trimming left V 6 bases short and J 4 bases short, with 7 bases between. In DNA form, the CDR3 reads TGTGCCAGCAGAGGGGATTATAATTCACCCCTCCACTTT. Its protein is CASRGDYNSPLHF.

This clonotype was seen ten or more times. The rearrangement links TRBV5-1 to TRBJ2-3; TRBD2 aligns across 7 bases. CDR3 length: 17 amino acids. Trimming cost V 0 bases and J 5 bases; bases outside gene matches: 12. The germline CDR1 and CDR2 sequences are SGHRS and YFSETQ. In nucleotides, the CDR3 is TGCGCCAGCAGCTTGGATGGTTCGGCGGGGGTCATAGATACGCAGTATTTT. As protein: CASSLDGSAGVIDTQYF.

This clonotype was counted at least ten times. The chain has TRBV5-6 and TRBJ2-7; 10 nucleotides agree with TRBD2. The CDR3 runs 15 residues. Germline trimming cut 2 bases from V and 3 bases from J; bases unmatched to any gene: 5. Germline V gene lookup returns CDR1 SGHDT and CDR2 YYEEEE. The CDR3 coding sequence is TGTGCCAGCAGCTTCGGACTAGCGGCATACTACGAGCAGTACTTC. Its translation: CASSFGLAAYYEQYF.

The V gene is TRBV20-1, the J gene TRBJ2-7; 8 nucleotides agree with TRBD2. Looked up from germline, CDR1 is DFQATT and CDR2 is SNEGSKA (reference sequence). The CDR3 runs to 14 residues. The trim removed 0 bases at V and 2 bases at J, leaving 3 bases unmatched. The CDR3 region is CSARDVAGTYEQYF. The CDR3 DNA reads TGCAGTGCTAGAGATGTAGCGGGAACCTACGAGCAGTACTTC.

CDR3 bases: TGCAGTGCCAGCCCAGGGACAGGGGATAACGAGCAGTACTTC. This translates into CSASPGTGDNEQYF. This chain uses TRBV20-1 with TRBJ2-7; 10 bases line up with TRBD1. Germline lookup yields CDR1 DFQATT and CDR2 SNEGSKA (reference sequence). J was trimmed by 5 bases and V by 6 bases; bases with no gene match: 10. The CDR3 consists of 14 residues.

The table lists this clonotype with many counts. The chain uses TRBV6-2 or TRBV6-3 and TRBJ2-3, with D hard to call. The CDR3 contains 13 residues. Per the germline V gene, CDR1 is MNHEY and CDR2 is SVGEGT. V was pared by 3 bases and J by 3 bases, with 7 bases between. CDR3 amino acids: CASSYAETDTQYF. CDR3 nucleotide sequence: TGTGCCAGCAGTTATGCAGAAACAGATACGCAGTATTTT.

This clonotype was detected only a few times. The chain carries TRBV29-1 and TRBJ2-5; D may match TRBD1 or TRBD2 (5 bases each). Germline V gene data show CDR1 as SQVTM and CDR2 as ANQGSEA. Deletions cut 6 bases from V and 1 base from J, with 15 bases between. The CDR3 covers 14 residues. CDR3 bases: TGCAGCGTCTGGGACCTCGTGATCCAAGAGACCCAGTACTTC. Protein product: CSVWDLVIQETQYF.